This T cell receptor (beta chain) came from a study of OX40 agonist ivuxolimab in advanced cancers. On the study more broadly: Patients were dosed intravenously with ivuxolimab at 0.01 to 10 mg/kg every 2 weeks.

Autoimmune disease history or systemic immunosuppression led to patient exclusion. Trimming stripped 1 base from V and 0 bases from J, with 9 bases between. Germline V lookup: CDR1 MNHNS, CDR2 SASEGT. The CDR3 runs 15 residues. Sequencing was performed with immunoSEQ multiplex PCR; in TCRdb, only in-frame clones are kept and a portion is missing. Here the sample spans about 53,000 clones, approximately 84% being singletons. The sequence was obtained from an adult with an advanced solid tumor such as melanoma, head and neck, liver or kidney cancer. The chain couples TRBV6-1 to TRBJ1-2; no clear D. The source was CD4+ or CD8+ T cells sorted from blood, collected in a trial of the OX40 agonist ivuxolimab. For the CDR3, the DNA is TGTGCCAGCAGTGAAGGACGAGGAGCTAACTATGGCTACACCTTC. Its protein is CASSEGRGANYGYTF.